The entry below gives a single T cell receptor beta chain sequence along with its context. Unsorted libraries came from 2 million PBMCs stored at -80 °C. In germline, CDR1 is SNHLY, CDR2 FYNNEI. The CDR3 is 14 amino acids. V was pared by 6 bases and J by 4 bases, with 13 bases between. This sample stems from a study of neurological immune-mediated disorders. The authors produced cDNA by 5'RACE using 10-nucleotide random UMIs. Sequencing runs each generated in excess of 180 million TCR-beta sequences derived from 15-18 subjects. MiXCR, applied by TCRdb to the 5' RACE reads, yields one record per CDR3 protein. Of over 35,000 distinct CDR3 sequences in the sample, approximately 11% are singletons; the top ten hold around 1.3%.

The sample taken for sequencing was PBMCs. The source of this sequence is a female donor in good health. V gene TRBV2 combines with J gene TRBJ1-5; D might be TRBD1 (5 bases). The CDR3 protein is CASSLRGGNQPQHF. Here the CDR3 DNA reads TGTGCCAGCAGCCTCCGGGGGGGAAATCAGCCCCAGCATTTT.